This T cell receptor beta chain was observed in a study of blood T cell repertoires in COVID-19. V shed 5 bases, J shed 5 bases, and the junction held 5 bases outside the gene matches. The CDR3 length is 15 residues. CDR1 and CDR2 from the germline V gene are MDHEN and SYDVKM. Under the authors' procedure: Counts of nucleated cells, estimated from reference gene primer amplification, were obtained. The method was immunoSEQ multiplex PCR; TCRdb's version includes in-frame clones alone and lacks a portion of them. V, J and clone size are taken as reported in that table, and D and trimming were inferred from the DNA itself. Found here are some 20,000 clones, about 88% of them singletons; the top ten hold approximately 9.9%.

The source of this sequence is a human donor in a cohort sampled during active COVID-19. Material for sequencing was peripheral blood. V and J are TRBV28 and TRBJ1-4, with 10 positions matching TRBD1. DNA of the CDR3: TGTGCCAGCAGTCTCCAGGGACAGGGGAATGAAAAACTGTTTTTT. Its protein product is CASSLQGQGNEKLFF.